This T cell receptor (beta chain) was captured by sequencing in a study of blood T cell repertoires in COVID-19 (dated by TCRdb to the early 2020s). Looking at the study overall: The collaborator samples originated in the United States, Italy and Spain and spanned the acute and convalescent phases of COVID-19. The samples were drawn from the first 160 participants of the ongoing ImmuneRACE study and from over a thousand subjects provided by 6 global collaborators. The material from the prospective study consisted of cDNA or gDNA derived from T cells, B-cell-depleted T cells, or PBMCs. Where available, HLA class I and class II types were taken from metadata supplied by the sample provider and were not determined by assay-based typing. Nearly every sample came with metadata listing a de-identified subject ID, COVID-19 status, age in years and sex. The repertoires were released in a freely available public database meant as a resource for research on the immune response to SARS-CoV-2. Deeply sampled blood TCRbeta repertoires from subjects exposed to, actively infected with, or recovered from COVID-19 were included in the dataset.

The immunoSEQ Assay, a bias-controlled multiplex PCR, was used to amplify TCRbeta CDR3 regions from genomic DNA. Per the original workflow: Within the assay, amplification of reference gene primers was used to estimate how many nucleated cells each sample contained. To quantify the absolute abundance of each unique TCRbeta CDR3 rearrangement, sequence reads were collapsed and filtered. For each sample, productive Simpson clonality was calculated as the square root of Simpson's diversity index across productive rearrangements. What TCRdb holds here is the immuneACCESS table cut down to in-frame rearrangements. Part of the clones is not present; checked against another copy, under half of the missing clones reflect an unresolved V gene, and the others are unexplained. The V and J calls and clone size come from that table; D and trimming were worked out from the DNA. The sample records hundreds of thousands of clones, 70% to 90% of which are singletons. The top ten clones comprise under 0.3% of the sample.

On this clone itself: It has no known antigen specificity. It has no much larger one-base neighbor in the sample; base qualities were not kept.

The CDR3 covers 13 residues, taking in both the cysteine and the phenylalanine. This entry keeps only the CDR3 DNA: 39 bases, framed from base 1. Between the V and J ends, shortened by 3 bases and 6 bases respectively, the junction contains 9 bases. The germline V gene gives CDR1 as SGHNT and CDR2 as YENEEA. The collaborating institutions used their own protocols to collect whole blood in K2EDTA tubes. For TCRbeta analysis, collaborator samples were shipped as frozen whole blood, as isolated PBMCs, or as DNA extracted from either sample type. The full study reports these points: The amount of clinical and demographic metadata varied by source and participant and was provided uncurated.

The clonotype was recovered from a woman between 18 and 29 years old with acute or convalescent COVID-19. In this chain, TRBV11-3 is recombined with TRBJ2-1, with a weak D call of TRBD1 (5 bases match). The sample consisted of peripheral blood. The DNA sequence is as follows: TGTGCCAGCAGCTTGGGAAGGGGCAATGAGCAGTTCTTC. Translation gives CASSLGRGNEQFF.